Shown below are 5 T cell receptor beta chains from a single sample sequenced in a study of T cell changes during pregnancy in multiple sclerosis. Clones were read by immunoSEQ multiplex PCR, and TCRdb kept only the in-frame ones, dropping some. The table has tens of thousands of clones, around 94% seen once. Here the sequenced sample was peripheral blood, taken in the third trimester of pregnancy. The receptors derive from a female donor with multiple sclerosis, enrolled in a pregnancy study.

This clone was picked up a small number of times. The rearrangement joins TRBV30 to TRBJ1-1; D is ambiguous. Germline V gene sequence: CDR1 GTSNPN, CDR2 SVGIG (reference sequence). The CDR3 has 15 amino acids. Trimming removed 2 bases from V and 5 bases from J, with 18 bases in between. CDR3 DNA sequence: TGTGCCTGGAGTTTACCCCCCCCACGGGATACTGAAGCTTTCTTT. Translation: CAWSLPPPRDTEAFF. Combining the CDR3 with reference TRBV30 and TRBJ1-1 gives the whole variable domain SQTIHQWPATLVQPVGSPLSLECTVEGTSNPNLYWYRQAAGRGLQLLFYSVGIGQISSEVPQNLSASRPQDRQFILSSKKLLLSDSGFYLCAWSLPPPRDTEAFFGQGTRLTVV.

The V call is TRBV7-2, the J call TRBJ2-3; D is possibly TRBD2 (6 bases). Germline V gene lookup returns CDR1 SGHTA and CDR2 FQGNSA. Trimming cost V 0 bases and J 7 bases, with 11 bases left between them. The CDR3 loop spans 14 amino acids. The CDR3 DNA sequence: TGTGCCAGCAGCTTAGCGCGGGGAGGCAATACGCAGTATTTT. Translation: CASSLARGGNTQYF. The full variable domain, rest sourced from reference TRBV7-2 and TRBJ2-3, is GAGVSQSPSNKVTEKGKDVELRCDPISGHTALYWYRQSLGQGLEFLIYFQGNSAPDKSGLPSDRFSAERTGGSVSTLTIQRTQQEDSAVYLCASSLARGGNTQYFGPGTRLTVL.

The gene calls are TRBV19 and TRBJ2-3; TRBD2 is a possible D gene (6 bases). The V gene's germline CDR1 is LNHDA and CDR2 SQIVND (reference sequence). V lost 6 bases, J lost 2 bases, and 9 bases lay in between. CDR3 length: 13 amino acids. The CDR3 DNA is TGTGCCAGTAGAAGCGGGCTCACAGATACGCAGTATTTT. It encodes CASRSGLTDTQYF.

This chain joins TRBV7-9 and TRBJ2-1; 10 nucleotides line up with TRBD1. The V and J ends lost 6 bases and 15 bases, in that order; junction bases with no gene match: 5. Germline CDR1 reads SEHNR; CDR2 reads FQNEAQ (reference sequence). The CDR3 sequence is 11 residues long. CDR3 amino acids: CASSHGDRGFF. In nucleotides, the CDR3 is TGTGCCAGCAGTCACGGGGACAGGGGGTTCTTC.

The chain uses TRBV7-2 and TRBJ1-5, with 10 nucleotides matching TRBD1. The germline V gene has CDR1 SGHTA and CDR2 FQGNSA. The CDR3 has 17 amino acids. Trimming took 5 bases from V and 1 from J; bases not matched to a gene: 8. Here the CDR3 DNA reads TGTGCCAGCAGCGCAAGACAGGGGGCGCGCAGCAATCAGCCCCAGCATTTT. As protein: CASSARQGARSNQPQHF. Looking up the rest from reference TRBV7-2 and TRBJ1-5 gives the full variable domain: GAGVSQSPSNKVTEKGKDVELRCDPISGHTALYWYRQSLGQGLEFLIYFQGNSAPDKSGLPSDRFSAERTGGSVSTLTIQRTQQEDSAVYLCASSARQGARSNQPQHFGDGTRLSIL.